These 15 T cell receptor beta chains were all obtained from the same sample, sequenced in a study of CD8+ T cells in alopecia areata. The sequencing template was cDNA reverse transcribed from extracted RNA. TCRdb's table, derived via immunoSEQ multiplex PCR, lists solely in-frame clones and lacks some. The sample has some 180,000 clones, 63% seen once. The material sequenced was CD4+ T cells sorted from blood, taken at week 0. All receptors derive from a human donor with alopecia areata.

The CDR3 here is CASSGTGGARYTF. In DNA form, the CDR3 reads TGTGCCAGCAGTGGGACAGGGGGCGCACGCTACACCTTC. V is TRBV25-1 and J is TRBJ1-2, with TRBD1 matching 11 bases. The germline gives CDR1 MGHDK, CDR2 SYGVNS. V shed 4 bases, J shed 9 bases, and the junction held 4 bases outside the gene matches. This CDR3 has 13 residues.

The chain couples TRBV11-3 to TRBJ2-3, with D perhaps TRBD2 (7 bases). Germline CDR1 and CDR2: SGHNT and YENEEA. Trimming removed 3 bases at V and 2 bases at J, with 9 bases between. The CDR3 is made up of 14 amino acids. DNA of the CDR3: TGTGCCAGCAGCTTGGCGGGGGCCACAGATACGCAGTATTTT. Its translation is CASSLAGATDTQYF.

This clone was seen repeatedly, ten times or more. The rearrangement uses TRBV7-2 and TRBJ2-1; D remains unclear. The CDR3 length is 13 residues. Between the trimmed V and J ends, which lost 3 bases and 6 bases, there was a span of 9 bases. CDR1 SGHTA and CDR2 FQGNSA come from the germline V gene. Here the CDR3 reads CASSFDVANEQFF. As DNA, the CDR3 is TGTGCCAGCAGCTTCGACGTCGCCAATGAGCAGTTCTTC.

This clone turned up a few times. The chain couples TRBV7-6 to TRBJ2-6, with 8 nucleotides matching TRBD1. V was clipped by 5 bases and J by 1 base; unmatched bases: 10. Germline V lookup: CDR1 SGHVS, CDR2 FNYEAQ. This CDR3 comprises 18 residues. The CDR3 DNA sequence: TGTGCCAGCAGCCCCGCCGGGACAGGAGGGTCTGGGGCCAACGTCCTGACTTTC. It is translated as CASSPAGTGGSGANVLTF.

Only a few counts were recorded for this clone. V usage is TRBV7-8 and J usage is TRBJ1-3, with D possibly TRBD1 on 6 matching bases. Per germline, CDR1 SGHVS and CDR2 FQNEAQ. V lost 6 bases and J lost 3, with 9 bases in between. The CDR3 runs to 13 residues. CDR3 nucleotide sequence: TGTGCCAGCAGTCAGGGGAATGGAAACACCATATATTTT. It translates to CASSQGNGNTIYF.

The chain joins TRBV29-1 to TRBJ2-7; no firm D call. CDR1 SQVTM and CDR2 ANQGSEA come from the germline V gene. This CDR3 comprises 11 residues. The V end lost 1 base, the J end lost 6 bases, and 7 bases lay between the germline ends. CDR3 sequence reads: CSVEVAFEQYF. In DNA, the CDR3 is TGCAGCGTTGAAGTAGCATTCGAGCAGTACTTC.

The chain combines TRBV29-1 with TRBJ2-6, with D tentatively TRBD1 (6 bases). V lost 4 bases and J 0 bases, leaving 7 bases between the germline ends. The CDR3 totals 14 residues. Germline V gene sequence: CDR1 SQVTM, CDR2 ANQGSEA. The CDR3 nucleotides read TGCAGCGTTGGACAGGTCTCTGGGGCCAACGTCCTGACTTTC. Translating it yields CSVGQVSGANVLTF. The entire variable domain, with the rest obtained from reference TRBV29-1 and TRBJ2-6, is as follows: SAVISQKPSRDICQRGTSLTIQCQVDSQVTMMFWYRQQPGQSLTLIATANQGSEATYESGFVIDKFPISRPNLTFSTLTVSNMSPEDSSIYLCSVGQVSGANVLTFGAGSRLTVL.

V gene TRBV30 combines with J gene TRBJ1-1; D is unresolved. The CDR3 loop spans 13 amino acids. Trimming took off 0 bases at V and 0 bases at J, with 5 bases between the two ends. Germline V gives CDR1 GTSNPN, CDR2 SVGIG (reference sequence). Here the CDR3 reads CAWSVGVNTEAFF. CDR3 in DNA: TGTGCCTGGAGTGTTGGAGTGAACACTGAAGCTTTCTTT.

The chain links TRBV9 to TRBJ1-1; a possible D gene is TRBD1 (5 bases). CDR1 and CDR2 (germline): SGDLS, YYNGEE. The CDR3 has 15 residues. V was cut by 4 bases and J by 6 bases, with 19 bases left in between. The CDR3: CASSRGVGQGAEAFF. CDR3 in DNA: TGTGCCAGCAGCAGAGGGGTAGGGCAGGGAGCTGAAGCTTTCTTT.

This clone was found a few times. This chain uses TRBV7-9 with TRBJ2-1; possibly TRBD1 for D (5 bases). Germline CDR1 SEHNR, CDR2 FQNEAQ (reference sequence). V was clipped by 7 bases and J by 6 bases, with 10 bases between them. The length of the CDR3 is 12 residues. The CDR3 loop reads CASNRQSNEQFF. The CDR3, as DNA: TGTGCCAGCAACAGACAGTCCAATGAGCAGTTCTTC.

The rearrangement links TRBV28 to TRBJ1-2; D is unresolved. Germline assignment: CDR1 MDHEN and CDR2 SYDVKM. The ends were cut back, 9 bases at V and 4 bases at J, with 18 bases in the middle. The CDR3 is 14 residues long. The CDR3 nucleotides are TGTGCCAGTGCTTCAGGCACCGTAGCCTATGGCTACACCTTC. Translated, it gives CASASGTVAYGYTF.

This chain uses TRBV20-1 with TRBJ2-5; no definite D call. The CDR3 consists of 11 residues. Germline V gene lookup returns CDR1 DFQATT and CDR2 SNEGSKA (reference sequence). With 1 base removed from V and 4 bases from J, the gap between germline ends came to 4 bases. The CDR3 DNA reads TGCAGTGCTAGAGTGGCAGAGACCCAGTACTTC. It codes for CSARVAETQYF.

The rearrangement links TRBV5-1 to TRBJ2-3, with D perhaps TRBD1 or TRBD2 (6 bases each). Trimming took off 3 bases at V and 0 bases at J, with 11 bases between the two ends. Germline lookup yields CDR1 SGHRS and CDR2 YFSETQ. The CDR3 runs 15 residues. In DNA, the CDR3 is TGCGCCAGCAGCTCCTCGGGGGCGAGCACAGATACGCAGTATTTT. It specifies CASSSSGASTDTQYF.

The chain is built from TRBV30 and TRBJ2-1; D call uncertain. The CDR3 spans 14 residues. The V gene's germline CDR1 is GTSNPN and CDR2 SVGIG (reference sequence). V lost 1 base and J 10 bases, leaving 17 bases between the germline ends. The CDR3 sequence is CAWSDIVTTGEQFF. In DNA, the CDR3 is TGTGCCTGGAGTGATATCGTAACGACTGGCGAGCAGTTCTTC.

This rearrangement joins TRBV6-6 to TRBJ1-1; TRBD1 matches 7 bases. V was clipped by 10 bases and J by 1 base; unmatched bases: 6. The V gene's germline CDR1 is MNHNY and CDR2 SVGAGI (reference sequence). This CDR3 has 13 amino acids. The DNA for the CDR3 is TGTGCCACCCTGACAGGGTGGAACACTGAAGCTTTCTTT. This sequence encodes CATLTGWNTEAFF.